These 30 T cell receptor beta chains share one sample of origin, sequenced in a study of Graves' ophthalmopathy and Graves' hyperthyroidism. RNA transcripts provided the template for amplifying TCR beta CDR3 regions. An initial RT-PCR round employing HTBI primers preceded a second-round multiplex PCR. TCRdb ran MiXCR on the multiplex PCR reads and lists one entry per CDR3 protein. This table holds about 590,000 distinct CDR3 sequences, under 45% found once. Sequencing input: peripheral blood or thyroid tissue (not recorded which). The receptors come from an adult man with Graves' hyperthyroidism.

The V gene is TRBV6-1, the J gene TRBJ1-5; D gene unclear. Germline CDR1 reads MNHNS; CDR2 reads SASEGT. The CDR3 consists of 15 residues. V lost 4 bases, J lost 4 bases, and 14 bases lay in between. The CDR3 DNA is TGTGCCAGCAGTGGAGAAAACTGGGCTAATCAGCCCCAGCATTTT. Translating gives CASSGENWANQPQHF.

The chain carries TRBV7-2 and TRBJ2-3; 11 positions agree with TRBD2. V shed 5 bases and J 10 bases; nucleotides not matched to a gene: 11. Germline V lookup: CDR1 SGHTA, CDR2 FQGNSA. The CDR3 consists of 15 residues. The chain's CDR3 is CASSLSGRAGEAQYF. In DNA form, the CDR3 reads TGTGCCAGCAGCCTTAGCGGGAGGGCCGGGGAGGCGCAGTATTTT. Filled out from reference TRBV7-2 and TRBJ2-3, the complete variable domain reads GAGVSQSPSNKVTEKGKDVELRCDPISGHTALYWYRQSLGQGLEFLIYFQGNSAPDKSGLPSDRFSAERTGGSVSTLTIQRTQQEDSAVYLCASSLSGRAGEAQYFGPGTRLTVL.

Details on this clonotype: Being one base from a much bigger clone, this may be a read error. The chain carries TRBV4-1 and TRBJ2-7, with D perhaps TRBD1 or TRBD2 (6 bases each). Germline CDR1 reads MGHRA; CDR2 reads YSYEKL. The CDR3 length is 17 residues. The CDR3 protein is CASSQEGRGTRPYEQCF. CDR3 in DNA: TGCGCCAGCAGCCAAGAAGGCCGGGGGACACGTCCCTACGAGCAGTGCTTC.

The rearrangement uses TRBV30 and TRBJ2-5, with 7 bases identical to TRBD2. This CDR3 comprises 17 residues. Per germline, CDR1 GTSNPN and CDR2 SVGIG (reference sequence). Germline trimming cut 0 bases from V and 4 bases from J; bases unmatched to any gene: 14. The CDR3 nucleotides are TGTGCCTGGAGTGTACGTCCGGCGGGAGATGGTCGAGAGACCCAGTACTTC. It yields the protein CAWSVRPAGDGRETQYF.

The CDR3 DNA sequence: TGTGCCAGCAAAAGGCCAGGGAACTCGAAAAAACTGTTTTTT. This gives the protein CASKRPGNSKKLFF. The genes are TRBV7-9 and TRBJ1-4; weak D call: TRBD1 (5 bases). Germline V CDR1 and CDR2: SEHNR, FQNEAQ (reference sequence). The CDR3 covers 14 residues. V lost 7 bases, J lost 9 bases, and 18 bases lay in between.

The J gene is TRBJ2-7, the V gene TRBV30; 9 bases match TRBD2. Trimming took 3 bases from V and 4 from J; bases not matched to a gene: 7. The V gene's germline CDR1 is GTSNPN and CDR2 SVGIG (reference sequence). The CDR3 contains 14 residues. The CDR3 here is CAWSAGTSKYEQYF. CDR3 in DNA: TGTGCCTGGAGCGCCGGGACTAGCAAATACGAGCAGTACTTC.

This chain joins TRBV11-3 and TRBJ2-5; 10 positions match TRBD1. This CDR3 contains 18 residues. J was trimmed by 1 base and V by 1 base; bases with no gene match: 9. Germline CDR1 reads SGHNT; CDR2 reads YENEEA. The CDR3 loop reads CASSLGPGTGALQETQYF. In nucleotides, the CDR3 is TGTGCCAGCAGCTTAGGCCCGGGGACAGGGGCTCTCCAAGAGACCCAGTACTTC. Drawing the rest from reference TRBV11-3 and TRBJ2-5, the complete variable domain is EAGVVQSPRYKIIEKKQPVAFWCNPISGHNTLYWYLQNLGQGPELLIRYENEEAVDDSQLPKDRFSAERLKGVDSTLKIQPAELGDSAVYLCASSLGPGTGALQETQYFGPGTRLLVL.

In this sample, this clonotype turned up many times. The V call is TRBV10-3, the J call TRBJ1-5, with D tentatively TRBD1 (5 bases). This CDR3 comprises 14 residues. Per germline, CDR1 ENHRY and CDR2 SYGVKD. Trimming shortened V by 9 bases and J by 6 bases, and 18 bases separated the two germline ends. CDR3 sequence: CAIHPGAAGQPQHF. The DNA for the CDR3 is TGTGCCATTCACCCCGGGGCGGCGGGTCAGCCCCAGCATTTT.

DNA of the CDR3: TGCAGTGCTAGACTTCACCTGTGGACTAGCGGGGCCCAGCATTTT. Amino acids: CSARLHLWTSGAQHF. The chain couples TRBV20-1 to TRBJ1-5, with D unresolved. The length of the CDR3 is 15 residues. Germline-derived CDR1 and CDR2 are DFQATT and SNEGSKA (reference sequence). Between the trimmed V and J ends, which lost 2 bases and 11 bases, there was a span of 22 bases.

The table lists this clonotype with many counts. The J gene is TRBJ1-6, the V gene TRBV7-2, with a possible D match to TRBD1 (5 bases). The CDR3 runs 16 residues. Trimming took 6 bases from V and 4 from J, leaving 16 bases between them. CDR1 and CDR2 from the germline V gene are SGHTA and FQGNSA. CDR3 sequence reads: CASSPPRGGYNSPLHF. The CDR3 DNA is TGTGCCAGCAGTCCCCCCCGGGGCGGTTATAATTCACCCCTCCACTTT.

In regard to this clonotype: The junction departs from germline at one end; a sequencing error may be responsible. The rearrangement joins TRBV20-1 to TRBJ1-5, with D possibly TRBD1 on 5 matching bases. The CDR3 length is 16 residues. The V gene's germline CDR1 is DFQATT and CDR2 SNEGSKA (reference sequence). For the CDR3, the DNA is TGCAGTGCACCTGGGACTAGCGGGAGTCTCAATGAGCCCCAGCATTTT. Translating gives CSAPGTSGSLNEPQHF.

The gene calls are TRBV29-1 and TRBJ2-1, with 9 bases matching TRBD2. V was pared by 3 bases and J by 4 bases, with 4 bases of the junction left unmatched. The germline gives CDR1 SQVTM, CDR2 ANQGSEA. This CDR3 spans 14 amino acids. CDR3 sequence reads: CSVDASGMYNEQFF. CDR3 sequence (DNA): TGCAGCGTTGATGCTAGCGGGATGTACAATGAGCAGTTCTTC.

The rearrangement uses TRBV29-1 and TRBJ2-6; D is unresolved. Trimming pared 6 bases from V and 4 bases from J, leaving 4 bases between. From germline, CDR1 is SQVTM and CDR2 ANQGSEA. The CDR3 has 11 amino acids. The chain's CDR3 is CSVQGANVLTF. DNA for the CDR3: TGCAGCGTCCAGGGGGCCAACGTCCTGACTTTC.

About this clonotype: Its ends do not fully match the called genes, so a read error is possible. The chain recombines TRBV2 with TRBJ2-7, with 9 bases aligning to TRBD1. The germline V gene has CDR1 SNHLY and CDR2 FYNNEI. This CDR3 region has 13 residues. The DNA of the CDR3 is TGTGCCAGCAGCCGACAGGGGGGAGACCCCCTAGACTTC. Its protein is CASSRQGGDPLDF.

Ten or more counts support this clonotype. The chain employs TRBV6-4 and TRBJ1-2, with D possibly TRBD1 on 5 matching bases. Per germline, CDR1 MRHNA and CDR2 SNTAGT. This CDR3 contains 15 residues. V lost 7 bases, J lost 1 base, and 16 bases lay in between. CDR3 protein: CASNTPDRFNYGYTF. CDR3 nucleotides: TGTGCCAGCAACACCCCCGACAGATTTAACTATGGCTACACCTTC.

A remark on this clonotype: A much more abundant neighbour one base away suggests this may be a read error. The chain carries TRBV2 and TRBJ1-5, with 10 bases identical to TRBD1. CDR1 SNHLY and CDR2 FYNNEI come from the germline V gene. The CDR3 covers 13 residues. V was clipped by 11 bases and J by 9 bases; unmatched bases: 10. The CDR3 DNA is TGTGCCGGAGACAGGGGGCAGGGTCGGCCCCAGCATTTT. Translation gives CAGDRGQGRPQHF.

The genes are TRBV9 and TRBJ1-3; D is undetermined. V shed 6 bases and J shed 4 bases, with 14 bases lying between them. The CDR3 consists of 14 residues. In germline, CDR1 is SGDLS, CDR2 YYNGEE. CDR3 coding DNA: TGTGCCAGCAAGGGAGAGTACCAGGGAAACACCATATATTTT. It encodes CASKGEYQGNTIYF. Complete variable domain (other parts from reference TRBV9 and TRBJ1-3): DSGVTQTPKHLITATGQRVTLRCSPRSGDLSVYWYQQSLDQGLQFLIQYYNGEERAKGNILERFSAQQFPDLHSELNLSSLELGDSALYFCASKGEYQGNTIYFGEGSWLTVV.

This clonotype was counted between two and nine times. V usage is TRBV5-1 and J usage is TRBJ2-7; 11 bases align to TRBD1. The CDR3 sequence is 16 residues long. CDR1 and CDR2 (germline): SGHRS, YFSETQ. With 4 bases clipped from V and 4 bases from J, the junction kept 10 bases outside the gene matches. As DNA, the CDR3 is TGCGCCAGCAGCCCAAATTCCGGGACAGGGGGTTACGAGCAGTACTTC. Translation gives CASSPNSGTGGYEQYF.

The gene calls are TRBV11-2 and TRBJ1-3; D is perhaps TRBD1 (5 bases). The V and J ends lost 5 bases and 0 bases respectively, with 11 bases between them. Germline V CDR1 and CDR2: SGHAT, FQNNGV. This CDR3 is 15 amino acids long. The DNA for the CDR3 is TGTGCCAGCAGCATTACGGGGCACTCTGGAAACACCATATATTTT. It encodes CASSITGHSGNTIYF.

J is TRBJ1-5 and V is TRBV25-1; possibly TRBD1 for D (5 bases). This CDR3 has 15 amino acids. V lost 4 bases and J 3 bases, leaving 13 bases between the germline ends. Germline V gives CDR1 MGHDK, CDR2 SYGVNS. The CDR3 is CASSAIQGVNQPQHF. The CDR3 DNA follows: TGTGCCAGCAGTGCTATTCAGGGAGTCAATCAGCCCCAGCATTTT. Combining the CDR3 with reference TRBV25-1 and TRBJ1-5 gives the whole variable domain EADIYQTPRYLVIGTGKKITLECSQTMGHDKMYWYQQDPGMELHLIHYSYGVNSTEKGDLSSESTVSRIRTEHFPLTLESARPSHTSQYLCASSAIQGVNQPQHFGDGTRLSIL.

The V and J genes are TRBV10-3 and TRBJ1-1, with no clear D. V lost 0 bases, J lost 7 bases, and 9 bases lay in between. The CDR3 consists of 13 residues. CDR1 is ENHRY, CDR2 SYGVKD, per germline. The CDR3: CAISESGRDEAFF. CDR3 coding DNA: TGTGCCATCAGTGAGTCAGGGCGTGATGAAGCTTTCTTT.

The chain carries TRBV4-3 and TRBJ2-3; D not certain. Germline CDR1 and CDR2: LGHNA and YSLEER. V was trimmed by 3 bases and J by 5 bases, leaving 18 bases between them. This CDR3 region has 16 residues. The DNA of the CDR3 is TGCGCCAGCAGCCACACACGACTGCAGCAAGAAGATACGCAGTATTTT. The encoded protein is CASSHTRLQQEDTQYF.

This clonotype was observed many times. Sequence at one end of the junction differs from germline and may be a read error. The genes are TRBV7-9 and TRBJ1-2; D ambiguous. Germline-derived CDR1 and CDR2 are SEHNR and FQNEAQ (reference sequence). This CDR3 comprises 13 residues. CDR3 coding DNA: TGCGCCAGCAGCTTGGAGGGAACCTATGGCTACACCTTC. It translates to CASSLEGTYGYTF.

This clonotype was detected only once. Because the CDR3 is missing its conserved closing phenylalanine or tryptophan, this is likely a read error. It is unclear where the CDR3 begins or ends on the DNA, so no DNA is shown, and the CDR3 is as TCRdb lists it. The chain combines TRBV7-6 with TRBJ1-3. The CDR3 totals 9 residues, both ends included. Germline V gene lookup returns CDR1 SGHVS and CDR2 FNYEAQ. The CDR3 spells CASSLEGRL.

This clonotype showed up many times. The chain is built from TRBV7-6 and TRBJ2-5, with D tentatively TRBD1 (5 bases). CDR1 and CDR2 from the germline V gene are SGHVS and FNYEAQ. Between the trimmed V and J ends, which lost 5 bases and 4 bases, there was a span of 17 bases. The CDR3 consists of 15 residues. The CDR3 nucleotides are TGTGCCAGCAGCATGGGGTCAGGGAAAGGAGAGACCCAGTACTTC. Its translation is CASSMGSGKGETQYF.

The V and J genes are TRBV30 and TRBJ2-7; tentatively, D is TRBD1 (5 bases). Germline V gene lookup returns CDR1 GTSNPN and CDR2 SVGIG (reference sequence). The CDR3 has 12 amino acids. V was trimmed by 5 bases and J by 3 bases, leaving 11 bases between them. The CDR3 DNA reads as TGTGCCTGGCTGGACACCGGCTACGAGCAGTACTTC. It specifies CAWLDTGYEQYF.

This chain connects TRBV27 to TRBJ1-6, with a tentative D call TRBD1 (6 bases). Germline V gene data show CDR1 as MNHEY and CDR2 as SMNVEV (reference sequence). Trimming shortened V by 1 base and J by 10 bases, and 23 bases separated the two germline ends. The CDR3 has 18 residues. The CDR3 DNA is TGTGCCAGCAGTTTATACCCACGCACAGGGTCTTATTACTCACCCCTCCACTTT. It specifies CASSLYPRTGSYYSPLHF.

This clonotype was seen at least ten times. This chain uses TRBV25-1 with TRBJ2-5; D ambiguous. V lost 3 bases, J lost 1 base, and 12 bases lay in between. In germline, CDR1 is MGHDK, CDR2 SYGVNS. The length of the CDR3 is 15 residues. The CDR3 protein is CASSEPSPVQETQYF. CDR3 bases: TGTGCCAGCAGTGAGCCTAGTCCGGTCCAAGAGACCCAGTACTTC.

As to this clonotype: A read error may be the cause here, since a much bigger clone is one base away. The chain links TRBV7-4 to TRBJ1-1; 8 bases align to TRBD1. Germline V gene data show CDR1 as SGHVT and CDR2 as SQSDAQ. Trimming removed 3 bases from V and 1 base from J; junction bases left unmatched: 7. CDR3 length: 16 amino acids. The chain's CDR3 is CASSFLPGQGNTEAFF. In nucleotides, the CDR3 is TGTGCCAGCAGCTTCCTACCTGGACAGGGGAACACTGAAGCTTTCTTT.

This rearrangement joins TRBV10-1 to TRBJ1-1, with D unresolved. Germline CDR1 reads WNHNN; CDR2 reads SYGVQD (reference sequence). There are 14 residues in the CDR3. V was trimmed by 2 bases and J by 1 base, leaving 8 bases between them. The DNA of the CDR3 is TGCGCCAGCAGTGAGACACGATCGAACACTGAAGCTTTCTTT. Protein sequence: CASSETRSNTEAFF.